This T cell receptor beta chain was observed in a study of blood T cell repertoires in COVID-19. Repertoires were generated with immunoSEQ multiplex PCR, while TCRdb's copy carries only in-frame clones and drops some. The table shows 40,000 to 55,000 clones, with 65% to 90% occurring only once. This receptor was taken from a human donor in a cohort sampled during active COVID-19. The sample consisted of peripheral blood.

The CDR3 is CASHPGGLIYGYTF. CDR3 sequence (DNA): TGTGCCAGCCATCCCGGGGGGCTTATCTATGGCTACACCTTC. This sequence joins TRBV27 and TRBJ1-2, with D possibly being TRBD1 (6 bases). The germline V gene encodes CDR1 MNHEY and CDR2 SMNVEV (reference sequence). The CDR3 length is 14 residues. Trimming pared 8 bases from V and 4 bases from J, leaving 17 bases between.